This TCR beta chain was profiled in a study of T cell repertoires in cytomegalovirus infection. Study-level information: Indications of both CMV infection and matching HLA type were provided by public TCR beta signatures. Overall study findings and caveats: Carriers of CMV plus the relevant HLA were identified by cumulative public TCR beta family frequency. The study found HLA-C-restricted CMV-specific TCR beta clonotypes dominating the ex vivo response.

This clonotype was detected ten times or more. The antigen remains unidentified. Germline CDR1 is LNHDA and CDR2 is SQIVND (reference sequence). The CDR3 loop spans 13 amino acids. Between the trimmed V and J ends, which lost 3 bases and 5 bases, there was a span of 10 bases. MiXCR, run by TCRdb on the reads, gives a single entry per CDR3 protein. Here the sample spans over 450,000 distinct CDR3 sequences, 10% to 12% being singletons. The TCR comes from a human donor in good health (CMV status not recorded). Some clones in this sample may be carry-over from other donors' samples. Input material: PBMCs. The chain uses TRBV19 and TRBJ2-5, with D possibly TRBD1 on 6 matching bases. Here the CDR3 DNA reads TGTGCCAGTAGTATTGCCAGGGGCGAGACCCAGTACTTC. Protein sequence: CASSIARGETQYF.